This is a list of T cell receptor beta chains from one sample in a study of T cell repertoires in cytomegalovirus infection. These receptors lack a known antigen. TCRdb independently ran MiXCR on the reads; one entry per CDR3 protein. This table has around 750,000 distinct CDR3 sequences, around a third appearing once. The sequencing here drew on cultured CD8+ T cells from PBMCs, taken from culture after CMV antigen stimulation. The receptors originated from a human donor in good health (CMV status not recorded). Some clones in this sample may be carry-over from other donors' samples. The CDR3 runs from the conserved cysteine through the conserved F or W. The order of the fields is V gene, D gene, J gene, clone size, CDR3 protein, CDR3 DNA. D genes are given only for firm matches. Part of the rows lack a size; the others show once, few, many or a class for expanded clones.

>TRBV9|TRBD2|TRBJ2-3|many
CASSPSGGLTDTQYF
TGTGCCAGCAGCCCTAGCGGGGGGTTGACAGATACGCAGTATTTT
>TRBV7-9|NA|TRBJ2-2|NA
CASSSLVSTGELFF
TGTGCCAGCAGCTCTTTAGTTTCGACCGGGGAGCTGTTTTTT
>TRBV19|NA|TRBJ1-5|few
CASIDDIQGYNQPQHF
TGTGCCAGTATTGACGATATCCAGGGTTACAATCAGCCCCAGCATTTT
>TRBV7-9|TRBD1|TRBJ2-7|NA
CASSGEGGQGIPRLHEQYF
TGTGCCAGCAGCGGAGAGGGGGGACAGGGGATCCCTAGGCTCCACGAGCAGTACTTC
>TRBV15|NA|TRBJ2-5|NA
CATSRPAGAETQYF
TGTGCCACCAGCAGACCCGCGGGGGCCGAGACCCAGTACTTC
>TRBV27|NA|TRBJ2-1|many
CASSLSTDPSYNEQFF
TGTGCCAGCAGTTTATCGACGGACCCCTCCTACAATGAGCAGTTCTTC
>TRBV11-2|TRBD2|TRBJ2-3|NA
CASSLVFLAGEDTQYF
TGTGCCAGCAGCTTAGTCTTTCTAGCGGGGGAGGATACGCAGTATTTT
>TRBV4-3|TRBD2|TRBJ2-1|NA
CASSQVQGLAGPYNEQFF
TGCGCCAGCAGCCAGGTCCAGGGACTAGCGGGACCCTACAATGAGCAGTTCTTC
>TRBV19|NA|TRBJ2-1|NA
CASTALGALDEQFF
TGTGCCAGTACCGCTCTGGGGGCATTGGATGAGCAGTTCTTC
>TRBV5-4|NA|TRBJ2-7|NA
CASSLDEEDEQYF
TGTGCCAGCAGCTTGGATGAGGAGGACGAGCAGTACTTC
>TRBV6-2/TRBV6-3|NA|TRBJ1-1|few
CASSYSEGAEAFF
TGTGCCAGCAGTTACTCGGAGGGAGCTGAAGCTTTCTTT
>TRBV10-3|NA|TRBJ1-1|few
CATVGPGADTEAFF
TGTGCCACCGTGGGGCCAGGGGCGGACACTGAAGCTTTCTTT
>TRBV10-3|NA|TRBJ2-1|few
CAISVDRDSYNEQFF
TGTGCCATCAGTGTGGACAGAGACTCCTACAATGAGCAGTTCTTC
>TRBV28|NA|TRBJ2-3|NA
CASSLPGRDSNIPPDTQYF
TGTGCCAGCAGTTTGCCGGGCAGGGACTCAAATATTCCTCCAGATACGCAGTATTTT
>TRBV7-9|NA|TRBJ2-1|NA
CASSYPYTGSAFF
TGTGCCAGCAGCTACCCATACACAGGGTCGGCGTTCTTC
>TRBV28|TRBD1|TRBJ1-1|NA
CASSRDRGIPEAFF
TGTGCCAGCAGTCGGGACAGGGGGATCCCTGAAGCTTTCTTT
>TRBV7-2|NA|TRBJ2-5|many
CASSRLVVQETQYF
TGTGCCAGCAGCCGACTAGTAGTACAAGAGACCCAGTACTTC
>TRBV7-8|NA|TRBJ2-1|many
CASSLEGGGLNNEQFF
TGTGCCAGCAGCTTAGAGGGGGGGGGCCTCAACAATGAGCAGTTCTTC
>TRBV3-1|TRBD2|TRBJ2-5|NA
CASSQGTSGVSSPLSAQYF
TGTGCCAGCAGCCAAGGGACTAGCGGGGTTTCGTCACCTTTATCGGCCCAGTACTTC
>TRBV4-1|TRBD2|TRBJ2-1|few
CASRWTSGAPNEQFF
TGCGCCAGCCGCTGGACTAGCGGGGCCCCCAATGAGCAGTTCTTC
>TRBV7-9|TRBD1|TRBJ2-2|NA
CASSGQGIGNTGELFF
TGTGCCAGCAGCGGACAGGGGATAGGGAACACCGGGGAGCTGTTTTTT
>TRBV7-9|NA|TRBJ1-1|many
CASSRRVSGDEAFF
TGTGCCAGCAGCCGGCGTGTGTCAGGGGATGAAGCTTTCTTT